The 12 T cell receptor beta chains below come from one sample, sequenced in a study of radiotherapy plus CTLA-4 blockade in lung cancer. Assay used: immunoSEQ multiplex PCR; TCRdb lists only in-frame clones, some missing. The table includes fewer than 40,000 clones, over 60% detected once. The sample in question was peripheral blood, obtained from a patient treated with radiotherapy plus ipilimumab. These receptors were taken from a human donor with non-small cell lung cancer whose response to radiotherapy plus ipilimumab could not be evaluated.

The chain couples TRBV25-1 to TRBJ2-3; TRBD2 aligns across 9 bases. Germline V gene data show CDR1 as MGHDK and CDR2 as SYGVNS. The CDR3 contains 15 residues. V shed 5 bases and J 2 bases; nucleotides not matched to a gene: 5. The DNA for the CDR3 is TGTGCCAGCAGTAGGGGCGGGAGGGACACAGATACGCAGTATTTT. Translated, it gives CASSRGGRDTDTQYF.

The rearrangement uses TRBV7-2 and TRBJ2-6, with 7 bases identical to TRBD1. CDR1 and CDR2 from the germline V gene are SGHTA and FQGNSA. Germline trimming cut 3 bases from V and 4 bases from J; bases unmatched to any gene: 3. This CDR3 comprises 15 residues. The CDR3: CASSLTGSGANVLTF. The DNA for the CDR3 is TGTGCCAGCAGCTTGACAGGGAGCGGGGCCAACGTCCTGACTTTC.

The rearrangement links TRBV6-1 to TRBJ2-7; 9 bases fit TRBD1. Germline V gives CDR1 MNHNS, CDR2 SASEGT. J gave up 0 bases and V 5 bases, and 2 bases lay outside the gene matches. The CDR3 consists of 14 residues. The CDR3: CASSQDRGSYEQYF. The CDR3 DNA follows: TGTGCCAGCAGTCAGGACAGGGGCTCCTACGAGCAGTACTTC.

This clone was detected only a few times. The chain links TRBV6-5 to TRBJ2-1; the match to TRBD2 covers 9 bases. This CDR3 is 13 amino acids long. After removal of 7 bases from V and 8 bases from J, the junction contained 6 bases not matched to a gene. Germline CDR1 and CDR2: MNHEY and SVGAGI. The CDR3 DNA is TGTGCCAGCACCCGTAGCGGGAGCCATGAGCAGTTCTTC. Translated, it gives CASTRSGSHEQFF.

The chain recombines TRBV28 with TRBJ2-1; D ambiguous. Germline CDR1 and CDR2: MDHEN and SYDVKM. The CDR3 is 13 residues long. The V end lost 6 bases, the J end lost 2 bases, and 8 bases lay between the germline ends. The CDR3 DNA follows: TGTGCCAGCAGAGTCCAGACCTACAATGAGCAGTTCTTC. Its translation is CASRVQTYNEQFF.

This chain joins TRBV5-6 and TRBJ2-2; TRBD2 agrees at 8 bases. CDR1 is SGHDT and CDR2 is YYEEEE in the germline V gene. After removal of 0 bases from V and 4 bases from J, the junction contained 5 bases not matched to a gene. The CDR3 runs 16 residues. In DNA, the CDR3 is TGTGCCAGCAGCTTGGGTGGCGGGAGGCGCACCGGGGAGCTGTTTTTT. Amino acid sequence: CASSLGGGRRTGELFF.

The DNA of the CDR3 is TGTGCCACCAGCAGAGTCAACCGGGCCGACTACGAGCAGTACTTC. Translating it yields CATSRVNRADYEQYF. The chain carries TRBV15 and TRBJ2-5; D is uncertain. The end of the DNA aligns better with TRBJ2-7, so the J call may be wrong. The germline gives CDR1 LNHNV, CDR2 YYDKDF (reference sequence). This CDR3 is built from 15 residues.

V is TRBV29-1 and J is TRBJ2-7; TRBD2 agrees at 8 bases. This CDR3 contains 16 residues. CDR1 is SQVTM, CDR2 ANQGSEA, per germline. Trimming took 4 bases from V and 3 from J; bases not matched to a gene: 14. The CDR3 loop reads CSVVGAGEGSSYEQYF. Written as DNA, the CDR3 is TGCAGCGTTGTGGGAGCGGGAGAAGGTAGTAGCTACGAGCAGTACTTC.

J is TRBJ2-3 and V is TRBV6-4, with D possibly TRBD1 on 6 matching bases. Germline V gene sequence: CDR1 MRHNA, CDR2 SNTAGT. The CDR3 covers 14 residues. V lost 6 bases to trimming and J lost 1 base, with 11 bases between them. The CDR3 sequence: CASSPEGGTDTQYF. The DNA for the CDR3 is TGTGCCAGCAGCCCAGAGGGGGGCACAGATACGCAGTATTTT.

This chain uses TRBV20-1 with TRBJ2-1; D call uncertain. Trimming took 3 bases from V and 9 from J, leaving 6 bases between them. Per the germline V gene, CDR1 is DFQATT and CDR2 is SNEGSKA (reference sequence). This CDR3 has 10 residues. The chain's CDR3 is CSAREREQFF. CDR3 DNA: TGCAGTGCTAGGGAGCGTGAGCAGTTCTTC.

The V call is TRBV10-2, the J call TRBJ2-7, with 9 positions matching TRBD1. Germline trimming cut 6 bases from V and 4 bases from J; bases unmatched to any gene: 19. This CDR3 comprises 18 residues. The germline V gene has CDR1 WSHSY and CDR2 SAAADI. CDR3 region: CASSRLGQGVELGYEQYF. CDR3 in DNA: TGCGCCAGCAGCCGCTTGGGACAGGGAGTAGAACTTGGTTACGAGCAGTACTTC.

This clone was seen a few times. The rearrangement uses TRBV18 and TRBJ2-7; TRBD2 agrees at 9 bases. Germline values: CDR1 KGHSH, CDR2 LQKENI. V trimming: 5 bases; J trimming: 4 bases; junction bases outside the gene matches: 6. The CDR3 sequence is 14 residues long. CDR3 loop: CASSSVAGEYEQYF. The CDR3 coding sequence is TGTGCCAGCTCATCAGTAGCGGGAGAATACGAGCAGTACTTC.